The rows below give T cell receptor beta chains drawn from one sample of a study of cytomegalovirus exposure and HLA in healthy donors. Clones were read by immunoSEQ multiplex PCR, and TCRdb kept only the in-frame ones, dropping some. Of 90,000 to 150,000 clones in the sample, roughly 63% were seen once. Sequences were obtained from PBMCs. Source of these receptors: a man aged 35 to 55 in good health and CMV-seropositive. The CDR3 runs from the conserved cysteine through the conserved F or W. The D gene is left open where the match is weak. A row's size may be missing; if present it is once, few, many or a size class.

j_call | clone_size | v_call | d_call | cdr3_nt | cdr3_aa
TRBJ2-1 | . | TRBV29-1 | TRBD1 | TGCAGCGTTGATGACACTATAAGGACAGGACGTGAGGAGCAGTTCTTC | CSVDDTIRTGREEQFF
TRBJ2-5 | . | TRBV7-9 | . | TGTGCCAGCAGCTTATATCAGGGGAGTCTCTCAGAGACCCAGTACTTC | CASSLYQGSLSETQYF
TRBJ2-1 | . | TRBV4-1 | TRBD2 | TGCGCCAGCAGCCAGAGCCCTAGCGGGAGAACCTATGAGCAGTTCTTC | CASSQSPSGRTYEQFF
TRBJ2-7 | once | TRBV10-3 | . | TGTGCCATCAGGGGAGACTCCTACGAGCAGTACTTC | CAIRGDSYEQYF
TRBJ2-2 | few | TRBV5-8 | . | TGTGCCAGCAGCTCCCAGGGGCTGTACACCGGGGAGCTGTTTTTT | CASSSQGLYTGELFF
TRBJ1-1 | once | TRBV29-1 | . | TGCAGCGCTCGGACGGAGGATGGGTCCACTGAAGCTTTCTTT | CSARTEDGSTEAFF
TRBJ2-1 | . | TRBV25-1 | . | TGTGCCAGCAGTGGAGGGGGGAGGGCCTCCTACAATGAGCAGTTCTTC | CASSGGGRASYNEQFF
TRBJ1-5 | . | TRBV28 | TRBD1 | TGTGCCAGCAGTTCACATCAGAGGGGGCTTAGGGAGCATTTT | CASSSHQRGLREHF
TRBJ1-4 | few | TRBV10-3 | TRBD1 | TGTGCGACTACTCCCCGGACAGGGACTAATGAAAAACTGTTTTTT | CATTPRTGTNEKLFF
TRBJ2-1 | . | TRBV4-1 | . | TGCGCCAGCGCGGTTACAGGGTGGTCGATCGATGAGCAGTTCTTC | CASAVTGWSIDEQFF
TRBJ2-3 | . | TRBV9 | TRBD2 | TGTGCCAGCAGCGTAGTCAGCGGGGGGCTCCTCACAGATACGCAGTATTTT | CASSVVSGGLLTDTQYF
TRBJ1-1 | . | TRBV6-5 | . | TGTGCCAGCAGTTCAACAGGGACTGAAGCTTTCTTT | CASSSTGTEAFF
TRBJ2-1 | . | TRBV4-3 | . | TGCGCCAGCAGCCAAGTCTGGGGCCGGAACAATGAGCAGTTCTTC | CASSQVWGRNNEQFF
TRBJ2-7 | . | TRBV6-5 | . | TGTGCCAGCAGTTACTCGATTAGCGGCCCCTCCTACGAGCAGTACTTC | CASSYSISGPSYEQYF
TRBJ2-1 | few | TRBV5-1 | . | TGCGCCAGCAGCTTGGGGTCCGACCCAGGCAATGAGCAGTTCTTC | CASSLGSDPGNEQFF
TRBJ2-4 | . | TRBV7-2 | TRBD2 | TGTGCCAGCAGCTTAGGAATTCGACTAGCGGGATGGGCCAAAAACATTCAGTACTTC | CASSLGIRLAGWAKNIQYF
TRBJ1-6 | . | TRBV6-1 | TRBD1 | TGTGCCAGCAGTGGGAGGTGGGGACAGGGACATCTTATGAATTCACCCCTCCACTTT | CASSGRWGQGHLMNSPLHF
TRBJ2-5 | . | TRBV7-7 | . | TGTGCTAGCGCCAGGGGTTACGAAGAGACCCAGTACTTC | CASARGYEETQYF
TRBJ2-3 | few | TRBV6-6 | TRBD1 | TGTGCCAGCAGCTGGGGACAGGGGTTTGGAGATACGCAGTATTTT | CASSWGQGFGDTQYF
TRBJ2-3 | few | TRBV9 | . | TGTGCCAGCAGCGTAGCTGCAGATACGCAGTATTTT | CASSVAADTQYF
TRBJ1-4 | . | TRBV27 | TRBD1 | TGTGCCAGCAGTTTACGGACAGGGGGAAATGAAAAACTGTTTTTT | CASSLRTGGNEKLFF
TRBJ1-2 | . | TRBV2 | TRBD1 | TGTGCCAGCAGTGAATCGGGTCAGGGGGATGGCTACACCTTC | CASSESGQGDGYTF
TRBJ2-3 | . | TRBV5-1 | . | TGCGCCAGCAGCTTGCAGGCTAGCACAGATACGCAGTATTTT | CASSLQASTDTQYF
TRBJ2-1 | few | TRBV5-1 | TRBD1 | TGCGCCAGCAGCTTGTTAGCGACAGGGGGTAATGAGCAGTTCTTC | CASSLLATGGNEQFF
TRBJ2-3 | . | TRBV11-3 | . | TGTGCCAGCAGCAAGTCCGGCGGAAGCACAGATACGCAGTATTTT | CASSKSGGSTDTQYF
TRBJ1-2 | . | TRBV5-4 | TRBD1 | TGTGCCAGCAGACTGGAACCGACAGGGACTAACTATGGCTACACCTTC | CASRLEPTGTNYGYTF
TRBJ1-1 | . | TRBV5-4 | TRBD1 | TGTGCCAGCAGCTTTCGACAGGGGGCTGGTGAAGCTTTCTTT | CASSFRQGAGEAFF
TRBJ1-2 | . | TRBV5-6 | TRBD1 | TGTGCCAGCAGCTCGGGACAGGGTCTCGGCTATGGCTACACCTTC | CASSSGQGLGYGYTF